This entry features one T cell receptor beta chain sequence. Its antigen is unidentified. The sample comes from a study of T cell repertoires in cytomegalovirus infection. Study details: Indications came from public TCR beta signatures; they pointed to CMV infection and to a matching HLA type.

V trimming: 0 bases; J trimming: 2 bases; junction bases outside the gene matches: 10. This CDR3 is 17 amino acids long. The germline CDR1 and CDR2 sequences are SQVTM and ANQGSEA. TCRdb independently ran MiXCR on the reads; one entry per CDR3 protein. This repertoire shows hundreds of thousands of distinct CDR3 sequences, approximately 24% found once; its top ten account for less than 10%. Study-level results: Identification of carriers of CMV plus the relevant HLA was achieved through cumulative public TCR beta family frequency. HLA-C-restricted TCR beta clonotypes specific for CMV led the ex vivo response.

This receptor was taken from a human donor in good health (CMV status not recorded). Some clones in this sample may be carry-over from other donors' samples. Sample: CD8+ T cells from PBMCs. The rearrangement uses TRBV29-1 and TRBJ1-2; 9 positions match TRBD1. The CDR3 DNA is TGCAGCGTTGAAGATCTACGTCCCGGGACAGGGAACTATGGCTACACCTTC. Its translation is CSVEDLRPGTGNYGYTF.